This T cell receptor beta chain was sequenced in a study of monozygotic twins with cystic fibrosis. Findings and caveats of the study: Monozygotic CF twin pairs shared significantly more nucleotide-identical clonotypes than unrelated CF individuals did.

For this clone: Its target is not known.

Measured with immunoSEQ multiplex PCR; TCRdb has only the in-frame clones, and not every one. The data show 35,000 or so clones, with approximately 87% seen just once and roughly 1.5% held by the top ten. The germline gives CDR1 SGHRS, CDR2 YFSETQ. The CDR3 covers 16 residues. Unmatched junction bases numbered 2, after V lost 0 bases and J lost 0 bases. The chain is built from TRBV5-1 and TRBJ2-2; 7 bases are a match to TRBD2. Sequencing used blood. The receptor comes from a girl aged 2 to 10 with cystic fibrosis. CDR3 DNA sequence: TGCGCCAGCAGCTTGGCGGGGGGTCCGAACACCGGGGAGCTGTTTTTT. Amino acid sequence: CASSLAGGPNTGELFF.